Listed below are T cell receptor beta chains from one sample, sequenced in a study of blood T cell repertoires in COVID-19. Assay: immunoSEQ multiplex PCR; the TCRdb copy retains only in-frame clones and omits some. The sample yields some 270,000 clones, approximately 83% seen once. Sequenced: PBMCs or T cells enriched from blood (not recorded which). The receptor source for this set is a woman in her thirties who had recovered from COVID-19. Each CDR3 is given with its conserved first and last residue. Each record gives: CDR3 DNA, CDR3 protein, D gene, clone size, J gene, V gene. The D gene is left open where the match is weak. Part of the rows lack a size; the others show once, few, many or a class for expanded clones.

CDR3nt: TGTGCCAGCAGTTTATTGCCGGGACAGGGGGCCGATACTGAAGCTTTCTTT
CDR3aa: CASSLLPGQGADTEAFF
d_gene: TRBD1
abundance: .
j_gene: TRBJ1-1
v_gene: TRBV27

CDR3nt: TGTGCCAGCAGCCAAGATCAGGACAGCTTCTATGGCTACACCTTC
CDR3aa: CASSQDQDSFYGYTF
d_gene: .
abundance: medium-sized
j_gene: TRBJ1-2
v_gene: TRBV4-2

CDR3nt: TGTGCCAGTAGTATAGATCGAGGACTGAGGAGTAGCAATCAGCCCCAGCATTTT
CDR3aa: CASSIDRGLRSSNQPQHF
d_gene: .
abundance: .
j_gene: TRBJ1-5
v_gene: TRBV19

CDR3nt: TGTGCCAGCAGTTATTTCCTGACAGGGGAAGATACGCAGTATTTT
CDR3aa: CASSYFLTGEDTQYF
d_gene: TRBD1
abundance: .
j_gene: TRBJ2-3
v_gene: TRBV6-5

CDR3nt: TGTGCCAGCAGTCCTAGATTTGTGAGGCCGACCTACCCCTATGGCTACACCTTC
CDR3aa: CASSPRFVRPTYPYGYTF
d_gene: .
abundance: .
j_gene: TRBJ1-2
v_gene: TRBV27

CDR3nt: TGTGCCAGCAGCTCAACCCGCGTTACTAGCGGGAGGGCCTTAGATACGCAGTATTTT
CDR3aa: CASSSTRVTSGRALDTQYF
d_gene: TRBD2
abundance: .
j_gene: TRBJ2-3
v_gene: TRBV28

CDR3nt: TGCGCCAGCAGCCGGGGACTCAACACCGGGGAGCTGTTTTTT
CDR3aa: CASSRGLNTGELFF
d_gene: .
abundance: .
j_gene: TRBJ2-2
v_gene: TRBV4-1

CDR3nt: TGTGCCAGCAGCGTAGGGATCGGGAGCTCCTACAATGAGCAGTTCTTC
CDR3aa: CASSVGIGSSYNEQFF
d_gene: .
abundance: .
j_gene: TRBJ2-1
v_gene: TRBV9

CDR3nt: TGTGCCAGTAGAGGACAGGGGAGGACTGAAGCTTTCTTT
CDR3aa: CASRGQGRTEAFF
d_gene: TRBD1
abundance: .
j_gene: TRBJ1-1
v_gene: TRBV19

CDR3nt: TGTGCCAGCAGCGGGGTCCACAAAGCGGGAGGTTACGAGCAGTACTTC
CDR3aa: CASSGVHKAGGYEQYF
d_gene: TRBD2
abundance: .
j_gene: TRBJ2-7
v_gene: TRBV7-6

CDR3nt: TGCGCCAGCAGCCCCGGAGAAGAGACCCAGTACTTC
CDR3aa: CASSPGEETQYF
d_gene: .
abundance: .
j_gene: TRBJ2-5
v_gene: TRBV5-1

CDR3nt: TGCGCCAGCAGTGAGTCGGGGGGGGCGATTCAGCCCCAGCATTTT
CDR3aa: CASSESGGAIQPQHF
d_gene: .
abundance: once
j_gene: TRBJ1-5
v_gene: TRBV10-2

CDR3nt: TGTGCCAGCAGTTACTCCAGGCCAGATACGCAGTATTTT
CDR3aa: CASSYSRPDTQYF
d_gene: .
abundance: .
j_gene: TRBJ2-3
v_gene: TRBV6-5

CDR3nt: TGTGCCTGGCGGGGGGGGGCCGCACACGCCAGGTGGGACCCAGGGGAGACCCAGTACTTC
CDR3aa: CAWRGGAAHARWDPGETQYF
d_gene: TRBD2
abundance: .
j_gene: TRBJ2-5
v_gene: TRBV30

CDR3nt: TGTGCCAGCAGTTTAACGACAGTACTAAACTATGGCTACACCTTC
CDR3aa: CASSLTTVLNYGYTF
d_gene: .
abundance: .
j_gene: TRBJ1-2
v_gene: TRBV28

CDR3nt: TGTGCCAGCAGCCAAGTCTGGCTTTGGACAGGGGAATATGGCTACACCTTC
CDR3aa: CASSQVWLWTGEYGYTF
d_gene: TRBD1
abundance: once
j_gene: TRBJ1-2
v_gene: TRBV3-1/TRBV3-2

CDR3nt: TGTGCCAGCTCCCCAGCGGGGGAGACCACCGGGGAGCTGTTTTTT
CDR3aa: CASSPAGETTGELFF
d_gene: TRBD2
abundance: .
j_gene: TRBJ2-2
v_gene: TRBV28

CDR3nt: TGTGCCAGCAGTGAACACAGGGGTAACACCGGGGAGCTGTTTTTT
CDR3aa: CASSEHRGNTGELFF
d_gene: TRBD1
abundance: .
j_gene: TRBJ2-2
v_gene: TRBV6-1

CDR3nt: TGTGCCAGCAGCGTATTACAGGGTTTTATCACAGATACGCAGTATTTT
CDR3aa: CASSVLQGFITDTQYF
d_gene: .
abundance: once
j_gene: TRBJ2-3
v_gene: TRBV5-6

CDR3nt: TGTGCCAGCAGCCGTGCTCCAAGGGGTAATGAAAAACTGTTTTTT
CDR3aa: CASSRAPRGNEKLFF
d_gene: .
abundance: .
j_gene: TRBJ1-4
v_gene: TRBV7-8

CDR3nt: TGTGCCAGCAGTTTAGCGGGAGGGGGGTACAATGAGCAGTTCTTC
CDR3aa: CASSLAGGGYNEQFF
d_gene: TRBD2
abundance: .
j_gene: TRBJ2-1
v_gene: TRBV28

CDR3nt: TGTGCCAGCAGCTCAGGGCGACAGGGGCTTCGTTATGAAAAACTGTTTTTT
CDR3aa: CASSSGRQGLRYEKLFF
d_gene: TRBD1
abundance: .
j_gene: TRBJ1-4
v_gene: TRBV7-8

CDR3nt: TGTGCCAGTAGGCCGACTAGCGGAGCCCTCCAGTTCTTC
CDR3aa: CASRPTSGALQFF
d_gene: TRBD2
abundance: .
j_gene: TRBJ2-1
v_gene: TRBV19

CDR3nt: TGTGCCAGCAGTTTTGGTGGACAGTTGAACACTGAAGCTTTCTTT
CDR3aa: CASSFGGQLNTEAFF
d_gene: .
abundance: .
j_gene: TRBJ1-1
v_gene: TRBV27

CDR3nt: TGTGCCAGTAGTATCTGGACTAGCGGGGGGTCCACAGATACGCAGTATTTT
CDR3aa: CASSIWTSGGSTDTQYF
d_gene: TRBD2
abundance: .
j_gene: TRBJ2-3
v_gene: TRBV19

CDR3nt: TGCAGCGTTGATCAGGCTAGCGGGGGGGTTTCTGATACGCAGTATTTT
CDR3aa: CSVDQASGGVSDTQYF
d_gene: TRBD2
abundance: .
j_gene: TRBJ2-3
v_gene: TRBV29-1

CDR3nt: TGTGCCAGCAGCCAAGCCGGCGGGAGGGCCCACGAGCAGTACTTC
CDR3aa: CASSQAGGRAHEQYF
d_gene: TRBD2
abundance: .
j_gene: TRBJ2-7
v_gene: TRBV3-1/TRBV3-2

CDR3nt: TGTGCCAGCAGCTCGTCCACAGATACGCAGTATTTT
CDR3aa: CASSSSTDTQYF
d_gene: .
abundance: .
j_gene: TRBJ2-3
v_gene: TRBV7-8